A single sample gave rise to the 9 T cell receptor beta chains below, sequenced in a study of early T cells in non-severe SARS-CoV-2 infection. TCRdb ran MiXCR on the 5' RACE reads and lists one entry per CDR3 protein. This table has about 34,000 distinct CDR3 sequences, 5.5% to 7.5% appearing once. Material: whole blood. The source is an adult who was a healthcare worker with PCR-confirmed SARS-CoV-2 infection or an uninfected control (not recorded which).

This clonotype was found many times. This chain connects TRBV11-2 to TRBJ1-1; D perhaps matches TRBD1 (5 bases). Trimming pared 5 bases from V and 5 bases from J, leaving 9 bases between. The CDR3 has 12 amino acids. In germline, CDR1 is SGHAT, CDR2 FQNNGV. The DNA for the CDR3 is TGTGCCAGCAGCGGAGGGGCGACTGAAGCTTTCTTT. Its protein product is CASSGGATEAFF.

This clonotype occurred a few times. The chain has TRBV7-2 and TRBJ2-2; no definite D call. The ends were cut back, 5 bases at V and 2 bases at J, with 12 bases in the middle. Germline V gene sequence: CDR1 SGHTA, CDR2 FQGNSA. This CDR3 has 15 residues. The CDR3: CASSPATLNTGELFF. CDR3 DNA: TGTGCCAGCAGCCCCGCGACACTTAACACCGGGGAGCTGTTTTTT.

This clonotype was picked up many times. The chain uses TRBV12-3 or TRBV12-4 and TRBJ2-3; TRBD1 is a possible D gene (6 bases). V was trimmed by 4 bases and J by 4 bases, leaving 9 bases between them. The CDR3 runs 13 residues. CDR3: CASSSNRADTQYF. DNA of the CDR3: TGTGCCAGCAGTTCGAACAGGGCAGATACGCAGTATTTT.

This clonotype was seen ten or more times. The V gene is TRBV30, the J gene TRBJ2-2; a possible D gene is TRBD1 (5 bases). Trimming took off 3 bases at V and 1 base at J, with 9 bases between the two ends. The CDR3 runs to 14 residues. In germline, CDR1 is GTSNPN, CDR2 SVGIG (reference sequence). CDR3 residues: CAWSVGLNTGELFF. Here the CDR3 DNA reads TGTGCCTGGAGCGTGGGGCTGAACACCGGGGAGCTGTTTTTT.

Ten or more counts support this clonotype. This sequence joins TRBV7-2 and TRBJ1-5; 9 bases are shared with TRBD1. The CDR3 has 15 amino acids. The germline V gene encodes CDR1 SGHTA and CDR2 FQGNSA. V shed 3 bases and J 3 bases; nucleotides not matched to a gene: 3. Here the CDR3 reads CASSFTGGNNQPQHF. The CDR3 bases are TGTGCCAGCAGCTTTACAGGGGGCAACAATCAGCCCCAGCATTTT.

This clonotype was observed many times. The chain recombines TRBV29-1 with TRBJ2-5; 12 positions agree with TRBD2. CDR1 is SQVTM and CDR2 is ANQGSEA in the germline V gene. Trimming at V came to 4 bases and at J to 3 bases, leaving 12 bases not matched to a gene. This CDR3 comprises 17 residues. CDR3 nucleotides: TGCAGCGTTGCTTCTAGCGGGGGGGGTCTATGGGAAGAGACCCAGTACTTC. Residues: CSVASSGGGLWEETQYF.

This clonotype was recorded many times. The chain combines TRBV5-8 with TRBJ1-5, with unresolved D. The CDR3 is made up of 15 amino acids. Germline V gene data show CDR1 as SGHTS and CDR2 as YDEGEE. V lost 2 bases and J 6 bases, leaving 15 bases between the germline ends. In DNA form, the CDR3 reads TGTGCCAGCAGCTTCGGCTCCCCCGGGAGTCAGCCCCAGCATTTT. Translated, it gives CASSFGSPGSQPQHF.

J is TRBJ1-1 and V is TRBV2; no clear D gene. CDR1 is SNHLY and CDR2 is FYNNEI in the germline V gene. V shed 3 bases and J shed 4 bases, with 15 bases lying between them. This CDR3 comprises 15 residues. CDR3 protein: CASSEVSSGSTEAFF. In DNA, the CDR3 is TGTGCCAGCAGTGAGGTCTCGTCCGGGAGCACTGAAGCTTTCTTT. Using reference TRBV2 and TRBJ1-1 for the parts outside the CDR3, the full variable domain is EPEVTQTPSHQVTQMGQEVILRCVPISNHLYFYWYRQILGQKVEFLVSFYNNEISEKSEIFDDQFSVERPDGSNFTLKIRSTKLEDSAMYFCASSEVSSGSTEAFFGQGTRLTVV.

In this sample, this clonotype turned up many times. The chain combines TRBV2 with TRBJ2-7, with 7 bases that match TRBD2. The V gene's germline CDR1 is SNHLY and CDR2 FYNNEI. There are 13 residues in the CDR3. The ends lost 6 bases at V and 0 bases at J; junction bases unmatched: 2. The CDR3 here is CASRLASSYEQYF. Written as DNA, the CDR3 is TGTGCCAGCAGACTAGCGAGCTCCTACGAGCAGTACTTC.